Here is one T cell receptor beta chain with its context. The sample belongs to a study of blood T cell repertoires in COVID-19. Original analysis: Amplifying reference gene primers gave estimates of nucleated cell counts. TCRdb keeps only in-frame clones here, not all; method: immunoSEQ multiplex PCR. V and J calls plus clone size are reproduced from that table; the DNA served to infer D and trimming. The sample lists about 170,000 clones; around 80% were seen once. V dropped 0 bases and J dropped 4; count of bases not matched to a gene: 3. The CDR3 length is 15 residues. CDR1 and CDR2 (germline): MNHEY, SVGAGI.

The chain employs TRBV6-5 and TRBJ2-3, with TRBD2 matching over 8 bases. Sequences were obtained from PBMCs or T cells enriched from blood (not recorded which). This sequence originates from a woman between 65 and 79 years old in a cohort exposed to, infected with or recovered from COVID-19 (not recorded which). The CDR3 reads CASSYSTSVADTQYF. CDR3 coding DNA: TGTGCCAGCAGTTACTCGACTAGCGTTGCAGATACGCAGTATTTT.